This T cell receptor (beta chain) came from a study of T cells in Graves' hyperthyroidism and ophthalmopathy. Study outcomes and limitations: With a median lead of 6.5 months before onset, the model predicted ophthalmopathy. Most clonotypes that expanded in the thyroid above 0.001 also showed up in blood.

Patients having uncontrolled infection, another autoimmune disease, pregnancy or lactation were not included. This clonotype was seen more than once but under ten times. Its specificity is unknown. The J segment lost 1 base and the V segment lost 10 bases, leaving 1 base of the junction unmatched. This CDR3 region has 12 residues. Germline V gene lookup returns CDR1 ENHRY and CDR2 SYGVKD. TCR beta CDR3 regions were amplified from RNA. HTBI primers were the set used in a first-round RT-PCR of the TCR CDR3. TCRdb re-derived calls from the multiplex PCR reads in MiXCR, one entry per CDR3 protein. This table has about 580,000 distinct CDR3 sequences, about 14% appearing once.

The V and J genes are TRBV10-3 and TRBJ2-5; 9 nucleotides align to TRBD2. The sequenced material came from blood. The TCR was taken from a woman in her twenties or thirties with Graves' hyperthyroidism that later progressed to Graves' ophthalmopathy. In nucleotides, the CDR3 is TGTGCCACTAGCGGGGCCCAAGAGACCCAGTACTTC. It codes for CATSGAQETQYF.